This TCR beta chain was captured in a study of cytomegalovirus exposure and HLA in healthy donors. PCR amplification relied on 60 Vbeta primers (plus 13 Jbeta primers). Clones were read by immunoSEQ multiplex PCR, and TCRdb kept only the in-frame ones, dropping some. Among fewer than 150,000 clones, around 63% were seen once, and the ten largest hold 1.5% to 2%. Whole-study findings and limits: Investigators reported 150 to 200 TCR beta chains as tied to cytomegalovirus. Sequencing likely produced, as an artifact, a cluster of highly shared sequence variants. According to a later analysis, most TCR beta chains associated with CMV appeared HLA-restricted. Immune exposure information available was restricted to CMV serostatus.

The length of the CDR3 is 13 residues. Trimming removed 3 bases from V and 0 bases from J, with 5 bases in between. Germline V gene sequence: CDR1 MNHEY, CDR2 SVGAGI. For this clone: Its antigen is undetermined.

The material sequenced was PBMCs. The gene calls are TRBV6-5 and TRBJ1-1; D uncertain. This TCR was recovered from a human donor in good health. CDR3: CASSYPVNTEAFF. The CDR3 nucleotides are TGTGCCAGCAGTTATCCTGTGAACACTGAAGCTTTCTTT.